Presented here are 31 T cell receptor beta chains from one specimen sequenced in a study of molecular identifiers for immune sequencing clone quantification (dated by TCRdb to 2017 to 2018). The library was made by PCR. The sequencer listed for this sample is NextSeq 500. The public reads were run again by TCRdb, first through fastp at Q25 and then through MiXCR, and only productive beta chains were kept. Duplicate CDR3 protein sequences are folded into a single record with the most common DNA and genes. The sample table lists a few hundred thousand distinct CDR3 sequences, roughly 24% of them with a count of one. Together, the top ten hold roughly 0.7% of the sample. What was sequenced was naive CD8+ T cells from blood, with Jurkat cell RNA spiked in. Interpreted using the paper, the cell subset or site label stands for: FACS-sorted CD8+CD4-CCR7+CD45RA+ naive T cells. The receptors derive from a human donor in good health. Some libraries in this study had Jurkat cell RNA spiked in.

Regarding this clonotype: Just one base apart from a much larger clone, this may be a read error. The chain couples TRBV5-1 to TRBJ1-1; D gene unclear. Germline assignment: CDR1 SGHRS and CDR2 YFSETQ. This CDR3 is 13 amino acids long. CDR3 bases: TGCGCCAGCAGCTTCACAGCGAACACTGAAGCTTCCTTT. It codes for CASSFTANTEASF. Full variable domain (rest looked up from reference TRBV5-1 and TRBJ1-1): KAGVTQTPRYLIKTRGQQVTLSCSPISGHRSVSWYQQTPGQGLQFLFEYFSETQRNKGNFPGRFSGRQFSNSRSEMNVSTLELGDSALYLCASSFTANTEASFGQGTRLTVV.

This clonotype was seen repeatedly, ten times or more. The chain combines TRBV6-5 with TRBJ1-1; maybe TRBD1 (5 bases). Germline CDR1 is MNHEY and CDR2 is SVGAGI. The length of the CDR3 is 14 residues. Trimming stripped 2 bases from V and 2 bases from J, with 9 bases between. The CDR3: CASSYQGINTEAFF. CDR3 nucleotides: TGTGCCAGCAGTTACCAGGGTATAAACACTGAAGCTTTCTTT.

This clonotype was recorded at least ten times. The rearrangement joins TRBV28 to TRBJ2-5, with 10 nucleotides matching TRBD1. Per the germline V gene, CDR1 is MDHEN and CDR2 is SYDVKM. This CDR3 contains 18 residues. V lost 5 bases, J lost 0 bases, and 12 bases stayed unmatched. Here the CDR3 reads CASSEHTGDRGYQETQYF. CDR3 bases: TGTGCCAGCAGTGAACATACCGGGGACAGGGGTTACCAAGAGACCCAGTACTTC.

The sample holds a few counts of this clonotype. V is TRBV6-2 or TRBV6-3 and J is TRBJ2-7; no reliable D call. V was clipped by 4 bases and J by 2 bases, with 9 bases between them. Germline V CDR1 and CDR2: MNHEY, SVGEGT. CDR3 size: 13 residues. The CDR3 bases are TGTGCCAGCAGTTTCCGGGCTCCCTACGAGCAGTACTTC. It translates to CASSFRAPYEQYF.

This clonotype occurred a few times. The chain combines TRBV28 with TRBJ2-7, with TRBD1 identical over 7 bases. J lost 7 bases, V lost 6 bases, and 18 bases had no gene match. Looked up from germline, CDR1 is MDHEN and CDR2 is SYDVKM. This CDR3 contains 16 residues. CDR3 amino acids: CASSTPRTGVRWEQYF. DNA of the CDR3: TGTGCCAGCAGCACCCCCCGCACAGGGGTGAGATGGGAGCAGTACTTC.

The chain is built from TRBV27 and TRBJ1-5; D gene unclear. V lost 6 bases and J lost 0, with 9 bases in between. The CDR3 contains 14 residues. Germline V gene data show CDR1 as MNHEY and CDR2 as SMNVEV (reference sequence). CDR3: CASRSGYSNQPQHF. For the CDR3, the DNA is TGTGCCAGCAGATCAGGTTATAGCAATCAGCCCCAGCATTTT.

This clonotype was seen more than once but under ten times. The J gene is TRBJ1-1, the V gene TRBV7-6; D not resolved. There are 16 residues in the CDR3. Trimming pared 1 base from V and 4 bases from J, leaving 16 bases between. Germline CDR1 is SGHVS and CDR2 is FNYEAQ. CDR3 coding DNA: TGTGCCAGCAGCTTAGTACGAGCGAGGGAGGGCACTGAAGCTTTCTTT. Its translation: CASSLVRAREGTEAFF.

The CDR3: CATSRGPSPTDTQYF. CDR3 DNA: TGTGCCACCAGTCGAGGCCCGTCCCCCACAGATACGCAGTATTTT. The chain carries TRBV15 and TRBJ2-3; D gene uncertain. The CDR3 has 15 residues. From germline, CDR1 is LNHNV and CDR2 YYDKDF (reference sequence). V lost 6 bases and J lost 2, with 15 bases in between.

A remark on this clonotype: A much more abundant neighbour one base away suggests this may be a read error. The chain recombines TRBV2 with TRBJ1-1; weak D call: TRBD1 (5 bases). V dropped 6 bases and J dropped 6 bases, with 14 bases sitting between them. The CDR3 length is 13 residues. Per germline, CDR1 SNHLY and CDR2 FYNNEI. CDR3 in DNA: TGTGCCAGCAGGGGACGGGGCTCCCCTGAAGCTTTCTTT. It codes for CASRGRGSPEAFF.

This clonotype was seen at least ten times. The chain combines TRBV4-1 with TRBJ2-7, with 8 positions matching TRBD2. The CDR3 covers 12 residues. CDR1 MGHRA and CDR2 YSYEKL come from the germline V gene. J was trimmed by 6 bases and V by 3 bases; bases with no gene match: 1. The CDR3 DNA sequence: TGCGCCAGCAGCCACGGGACTAGCGAGCAGTACTTC. Protein: CASSHGTSEQYF.

The chain joins TRBV4-3 to TRBJ2-7, with D tentatively TRBD1 or TRBD2 (5 bases each). The germline V and J ends were trimmed by 1 base and 4 bases, with 14 bases remaining between them. Germline V gives CDR1 LGHNA, CDR2 YSLEER. The CDR3 totals 15 residues. Here the CDR3 DNA reads TGCGCCAGCAGCCAAGGATCGGGGCGTGTGTACGAGCAGTACTTC. Translating it yields CASSQGSGRVYEQYF.

At least ten counts were recorded for this clonotype. The J gene is TRBJ1-5, the V gene TRBV7-2, with TRBD1 as a possible D gene (5 bases). The CDR3 loop spans 15 amino acids. Germline values: CDR1 SGHTA, CDR2 FQGNSA. The V gene lost 1 base and the J gene lost 3 bases, with 10 bases spanning the gap. The CDR3 region has the DNA TGTGCCAGCAGCTTAGGTGGGGGGGACAATCAGCCCCAGCATTTT. Translated, it gives CASSLGGGDNQPQHF.

Turning to this clonotype: Its ends do not fully match the called genes, so a read error is possible. The rearrangement uses TRBV5-3 and TRBJ2-1; the D call may be TRBD1 or TRBD2 (5 bases each). TRBV5-3 is sorted into the ORF group, with uncertain function. This CDR3 is 16 amino acids long. The CDR3 sequence: CASSLAPGQSYNERFF. CDR3 DNA: TGTGCCAGCAGCTTGGCACCGGGGCAGAGCTACAATGAGCGGTTCTTC.

The sample holds a few counts of this clonotype. The CDR3 DNA follows: TGTGCCAGCAGCGCCCACGAGGATACGCAGTATTTT. Translation gives CASSAHEDTQYF. The rearrangement joins TRBV9 to TRBJ2-3, with D unresolved. V lost 3 bases to trimming and J lost 6 bases, with 8 bases between them. From germline, CDR1 is SGDLS and CDR2 YYNGEE. The CDR3 is made up of 12 amino acids.

This chain uses TRBV27 with TRBJ2-3; the D gene is possibly TRBD2 (5 bases). The CDR3 spans 16 residues. V was cut by 5 bases and J by 4 bases, with 19 bases left in between. CDR1 is MNHEY, CDR2 SMNVEV, per germline (reference sequence). CDR3 nucleotides: TGTGCCAGCAGTCGAGGACTCGTCCGCGGCCCAGATACGCAGTATTTT. This gives the protein CASSRGLVRGPDTQYF.

The sample holds a few counts of this clonotype. In DNA form, the CDR3 reads TGCGCCAGCAGCTTGGAACAGGGACCCTACGAGCAGTACTTC. It yields the protein CASSLEQGPYEQYF. The chain uses TRBV5-1 and TRBJ2-7; a possible D gene is TRBD1 (6 bases). CDR1 and CDR2 (germline): SGHRS, YFSETQ. CDR3 length: 14 residues. V gave up 0 bases and J gave up 2 bases, with 9 bases separating them.

In its sample, this clonotype was seen many times. The V and J genes are TRBV11-2 and TRBJ2-5; 7 bases agree with TRBD2. This CDR3 region has 14 residues. CDR1 is SGHAT, CDR2 FQNNGV, per germline. V dropped 1 base and J dropped 2; count of bases not matched to a gene: 1. The CDR3 here is CASSLVGLQETQYF. The DNA for the CDR3 is TGTGCCAGCAGCTTAGTGGGACTACAAGAGACCCAGTACTTC.

This clonotype was observed a handful of times. The chain employs TRBV3-1 and TRBJ1-5; D ambiguous. Germline assignment: CDR1 LGHDT and CDR2 YNNKEL (reference sequence). Trimming shortened V by 3 bases and J by 4 bases, and 4 bases separated the two germline ends. The CDR3 has 12 amino acids. The CDR3, as DNA: TGTGCCAGCAGCCATGTAAATCAGCCCCAGCATTTT. It encodes CASSHVNQPQHF.

Worth noting for this clonotype: A read error may explain this, as a much larger clone is one base away. V gene TRBV6-2 or TRBV6-3 combines with J gene TRBJ1-2; TRBD1 agrees at 7 bases. The junction had 11 bases not matched to a gene; V was cut back by 6 bases and J by 4 bases. Germline-derived CDR1 and CDR2 are MNHEY and SVGEGT. The CDR3 is 15 residues long. CDR3 coding DNA: TGTGCCAGCAGACCCAAGGGACAGATGATCTATGGCTACACCTTC. Amino acids: CASRPKGQMIYGYTF.

This clonotype occurred a few times. The junction shows a germline mismatch at one end, possibly a read error. The V call is TRBV10-3, the J call TRBJ2-3; 7 bases are shared with TRBD2. The CDR3 totals 15 residues. Germline V gives CDR1 ENHRY, CDR2 SYGVKD. In DNA, the CDR3 is TGTGCCATCAGCCTAAGCGGGGCTAGCACGGATACGCAGTATTTT. It translates to CAISLSGASTDTQYF.

This clonotype was observed a single time. This may be a read error: a much more frequent sequence differs by one nucleotide. The chain uses TRBV6-2 or TRBV6-3 and TRBJ1-4; D perhaps matches TRBD1 (5 bases). The CDR3 runs 14 residues. The germline V gene encodes CDR1 MNHEY and CDR2 SVGEGT. Trimming took 5 bases from V and 6 from J, leaving 13 bases between them. CDR3 nucleotides: TGTGCCAGCAGTACGGGACTCTACGATGAAAAACTGTTTTTT. This codes for CASSTGLYDEKLFF.

This clonotype was observed a handful of times. J is TRBJ2-3 and V is TRBV6-2 or TRBV6-3; tentatively, D is TRBD2 (6 bases). The CDR3 sequence is 17 residues long. The V end was cut by 4 bases, the J end by 7 bases, with 24 bases between. CDR1 and CDR2 from the germline V gene are MNHEY and SVGEGT. The CDR3 sequence is CASSSLYVVGSTNTQYF. For the CDR3, the DNA is TGTGCCAGCAGTTCCCTCTACGTAGTCGGGAGTACAAATACGCAGTATTTT.

The J gene is TRBJ2-7, the V gene TRBV20-1; D is unclear. The CDR3 sequence is 12 residues long. Germline CDR1 DFQATT, CDR2 SNEGSKA (reference sequence). Trimming took off 5 bases at V and 1 base at J, with 9 bases between the two ends. CDR3 residues: CSADDISYEQYF. Here the CDR3 DNA reads TGCAGTGCTGACGACATATCCTACGAGCAGTACTTC.

This clonotype was seen a handful of times. This chain connects TRBV6-5 to TRBJ2-3, with TRBD2 matching 14 bases. CDR1 MNHEY and CDR2 SVGAGI come from the germline V gene. The CDR3 has 16 residues. The ends lost 2 bases at V and 4 bases at J; junction bases unmatched: 2. The CDR3 here is CASSYGTSGSADTQYF. CDR3 nucleotides: TGTGCCAGCAGTTACGGGACTAGCGGGAGTGCAGATACGCAGTATTTT.

As to this clonotype: An end of the junction does not agree with germline; a read error may underlie this. The V call is TRBV4-3, the J call TRBJ1-4; no reliable D call. CDR3 size: 15 residues. Germline V gene data show CDR1 as LGHNA and CDR2 as YSLEER. The CDR3 nucleotides read TGCGCCAGCAGCCAAATCGCGGTAATTAATAAAAAACTGTTTTTT. It encodes CASSQIAVINKKLFF.

This clonotype occurred many times. The chain recombines TRBV5-6 with TRBJ2-7, with a weak D call TRBD1 (6 bases). The CDR3 is 15 residues long. The germline V and J ends were trimmed by 0 bases and 2 bases, with 12 bases remaining between them. Germline-derived CDR1 and CDR2 are SGHDT and YYEEEE. This CDR3 is CASSLGRGYPYEQYF. CDR3 coding DNA: TGTGCCAGCAGCTTGGGTAGGGGGTATCCCTACGAGCAGTACTTC.

This clonotype showed up just a few times. The rearrangement links TRBV2 to TRBJ2-3, with 7 positions matching TRBD2. This CDR3 comprises 13 residues. V lost 10 bases to trimming and J lost 2 bases; unmatched junction nucleotides: 6. Germline lookup yields CDR1 SNHLY and CDR2 FYNNEI. The CDR3 nucleotides are TGTGCCACAACAGCGGGGCCCACAGATACGCAGTATTTT. Translating gives CATTAGPTDTQYF.

This clonotype appeared many times. The chain is built from TRBV29-1 and TRBJ2-7; TRBD2 is a possible D gene (5 bases). Trimming stripped 6 bases from V and 0 bases from J, with 12 bases between. This CDR3 has 13 residues. Germline loops: CDR1 SQVTM, CDR2 ANQGSEA. The CDR3 DNA is TGCAGCGTACCCGGGGTCAGCTCCTACGAGCAGTACTTC. This encodes CSVPGVSSYEQYF.

This clonotype was observed a handful of times. The V call is TRBV3-1, the J call TRBJ2-5; 11 bases align to TRBD2. Looked up from germline, CDR1 is LGHDT and CDR2 is YNNKEL (reference sequence). Unmatched junction bases numbered 8, after V lost 10 bases and J lost 1 base. This CDR3 region has 15 residues. The CDR3 DNA follows: TGTGCCACCTCAGGACTAGCGGGCCGCCAAGAGACCCAGTACTTC. This encodes CATSGLAGRQETQYF.

V usage is TRBV7-2 and J usage is TRBJ1-1; D possibly corresponds to TRBD1 (5 bases). Germline values: CDR1 SGHTA, CDR2 FQGNSA. Between the trimmed V and J ends, which lost 0 bases and 4 bases, there was a span of 15 bases. The CDR3 covers 16 residues. The DNA of the CDR3 is TGTGCCAGCAGCTTAGCGACGGGGCCCCGGGGCACTGAAGCTTTCTTT. This codes for CASSLATGPRGTEAFF.

This clonotype was seen many times. The chain is built from TRBV5-4 and TRBJ2-3, with D perhaps being TRBD1 or TRBD2 (5 bases each). From germline, CDR1 is SGHNT and CDR2 YYREEE (reference sequence). The CDR3 has 14 residues. Trimming stripped 10 bases from V and 0 bases from J, with 15 bases between. DNA for the CDR3: TGTGCCTCTGCCCGGGGCTCCAGCACAGATACGCAGTATTTT. Protein sequence: CASARGSSTDTQYF.